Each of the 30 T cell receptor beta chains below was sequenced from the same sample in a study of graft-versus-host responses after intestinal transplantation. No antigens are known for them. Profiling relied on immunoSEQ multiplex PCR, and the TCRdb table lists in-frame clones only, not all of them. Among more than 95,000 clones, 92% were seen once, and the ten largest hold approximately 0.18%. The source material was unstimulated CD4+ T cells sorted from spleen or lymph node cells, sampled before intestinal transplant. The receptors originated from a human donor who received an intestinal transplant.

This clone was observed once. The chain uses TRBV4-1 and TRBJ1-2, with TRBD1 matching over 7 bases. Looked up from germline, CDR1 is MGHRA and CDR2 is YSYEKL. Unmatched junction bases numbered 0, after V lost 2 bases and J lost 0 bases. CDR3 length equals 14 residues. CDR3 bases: TGCGCCAGCAGCCAACAGGGGGCTAACTATGGCTACACCTTC. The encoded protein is CASSQQGANYGYTF.

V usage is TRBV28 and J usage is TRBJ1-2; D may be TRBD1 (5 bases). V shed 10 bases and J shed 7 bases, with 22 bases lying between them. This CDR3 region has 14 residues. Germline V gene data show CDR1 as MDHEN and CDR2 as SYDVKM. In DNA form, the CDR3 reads TGTGCCACCTTCTTCCCGGGAGGGGTCCCTGGCTACACCTTC. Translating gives CATFFPGGVPGYTF.

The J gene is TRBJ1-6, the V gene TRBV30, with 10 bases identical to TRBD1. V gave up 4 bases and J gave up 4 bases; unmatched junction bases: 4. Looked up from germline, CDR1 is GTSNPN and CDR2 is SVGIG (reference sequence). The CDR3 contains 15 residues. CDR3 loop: CAWNGQGGYNSPLHF. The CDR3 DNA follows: TGTGCCTGGAACGGACAGGGGGGATATAATTCACCCCTCCACTTT.

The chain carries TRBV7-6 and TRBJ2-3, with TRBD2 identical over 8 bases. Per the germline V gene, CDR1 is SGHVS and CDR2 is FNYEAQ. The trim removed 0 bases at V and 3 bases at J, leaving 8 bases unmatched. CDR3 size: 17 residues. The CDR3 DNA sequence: TGTGCCAGCAGCTTAGCTGAAATAGCGGGAAGAACAGATACGCAGTATTTT. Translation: CASSLAEIAGRTDTQYF.

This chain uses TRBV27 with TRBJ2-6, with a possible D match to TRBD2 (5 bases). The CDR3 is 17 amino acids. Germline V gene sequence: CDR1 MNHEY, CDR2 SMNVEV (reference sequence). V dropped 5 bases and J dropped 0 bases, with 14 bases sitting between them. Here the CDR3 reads CASSRGLTVSGANVLTF. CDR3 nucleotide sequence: TGTGCCAGCAGTCGGGGATTGACCGTCTCTGGGGCCAACGTCCTGACTTTC.

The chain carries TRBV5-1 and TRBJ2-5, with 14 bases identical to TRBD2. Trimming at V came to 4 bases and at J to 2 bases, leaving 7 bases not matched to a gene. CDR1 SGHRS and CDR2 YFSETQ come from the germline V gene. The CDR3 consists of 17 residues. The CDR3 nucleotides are TGCGCCAGCAGCGGCAAAGGACTAGCGGGGGGACAAGAGACCCAGTACTTC. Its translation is CASSGKGLAGGQETQYF.

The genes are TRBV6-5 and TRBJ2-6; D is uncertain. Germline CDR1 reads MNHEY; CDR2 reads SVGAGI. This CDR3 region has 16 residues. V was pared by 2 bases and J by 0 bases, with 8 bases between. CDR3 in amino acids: CASSYRGTSGANVLTF. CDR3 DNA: TGTGCCAGCAGTTACCGCGGAACCTCTGGGGCCAACGTCCTGACTTTC.

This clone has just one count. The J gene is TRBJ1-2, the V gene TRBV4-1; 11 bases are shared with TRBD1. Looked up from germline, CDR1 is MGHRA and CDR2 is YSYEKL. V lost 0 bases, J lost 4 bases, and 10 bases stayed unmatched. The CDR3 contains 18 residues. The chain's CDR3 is CASSQDGTGGQRGYGYTF. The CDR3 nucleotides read TGCGCCAGCAGCCAAGATGGGACAGGGGGACAAAGAGGCTATGGCTACACCTTC.

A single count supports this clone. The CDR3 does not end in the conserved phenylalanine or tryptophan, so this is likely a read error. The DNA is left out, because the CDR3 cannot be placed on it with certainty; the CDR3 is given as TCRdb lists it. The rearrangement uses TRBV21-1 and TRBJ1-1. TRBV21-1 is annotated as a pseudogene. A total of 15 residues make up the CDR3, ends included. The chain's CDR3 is CASGRRTGRRARFGV.

The CDR3 bases are TGCAGCGTTGAAGGGCCCAGACAGGGGGTCAATGAGCAGTTCTTC. Its protein product is CSVEGPRQGVNEQFF. The V and J genes are TRBV29-1 and TRBJ2-1; 9 bases are a match to TRBD1. The CDR3 is 15 residues long. Unmatched junction bases numbered 7, after V lost 1 base and J lost 6 bases. CDR1 SQVTM and CDR2 ANQGSEA come from the germline V gene.

CDR3 DNA sequence: TGCGCCAGCAGCCTCGACAGGGGGCCCAGCGAGCAGTACTTC. Amino acid sequence: CASSLDRGPSEQYF. The chain combines TRBV5-1 with TRBJ2-7, with TRBD1 matching over 10 bases. The V segment lost 4 bases and the J segment 6 bases; nucleotides outside the gene matches: 7. CDR1 and CDR2 (germline): SGHRS, YFSETQ. This CDR3 comprises 14 residues. Variable domain in full (rest from reference TRBV5-1 and TRBJ2-7): KAGVTQTPRYLIKTRGQQVTLSCSPISGHRSVSWYQQTPGQGLQFLFEYFSETQRNKGNFPGRFSGRQFSNSRSEMNVSTLELGDSALYLCASSLDRGPSEQYFGPGTRLTVT.

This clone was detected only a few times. CDR3 in amino acids: CASSQDMLYGYTF. The CDR3 DNA sequence: TGTGCCAGCAGTCAAGACATGCTCTATGGCTACACCTTC. The genes are TRBV2 and TRBJ1-2, with D unresolved. V lost 5 bases and J lost 4, with 11 bases in between. CDR3 length: 13 residues. Germline CDR1 reads SNHLY; CDR2 reads FYNNEI.

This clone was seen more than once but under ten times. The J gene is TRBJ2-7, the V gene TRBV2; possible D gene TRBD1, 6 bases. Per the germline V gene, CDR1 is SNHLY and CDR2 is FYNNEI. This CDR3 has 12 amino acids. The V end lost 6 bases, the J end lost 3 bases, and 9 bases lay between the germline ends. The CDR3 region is CASRRQVYEQYF. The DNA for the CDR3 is TGTGCCAGCAGACGACAGGTCTACGAGCAGTACTTC.

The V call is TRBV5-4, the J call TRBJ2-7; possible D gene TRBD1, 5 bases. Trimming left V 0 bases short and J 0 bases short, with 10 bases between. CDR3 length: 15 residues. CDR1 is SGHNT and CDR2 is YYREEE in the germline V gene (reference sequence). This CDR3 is CASSLAAGSSYEQYF. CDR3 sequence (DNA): TGTGCCAGCAGCTTGGCGGCAGGGTCCTCCTACGAGCAGTACTTC.

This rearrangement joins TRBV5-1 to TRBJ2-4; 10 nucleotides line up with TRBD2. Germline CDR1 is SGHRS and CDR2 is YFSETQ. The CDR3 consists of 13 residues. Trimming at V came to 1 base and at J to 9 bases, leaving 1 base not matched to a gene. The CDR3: CASSLTSGVIQYF. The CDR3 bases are TGCGCCAGCAGCTTGACTAGCGGGGTCATTCAGTACTTC.

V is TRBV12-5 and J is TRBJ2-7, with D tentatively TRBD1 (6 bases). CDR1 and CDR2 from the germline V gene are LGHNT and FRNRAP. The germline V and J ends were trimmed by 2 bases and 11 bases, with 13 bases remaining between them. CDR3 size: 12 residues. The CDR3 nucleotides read TGTGCTAGTGGTTTGCCTCAGGGGTTTAAGTACTTC. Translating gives CASGLPQGFKYF.

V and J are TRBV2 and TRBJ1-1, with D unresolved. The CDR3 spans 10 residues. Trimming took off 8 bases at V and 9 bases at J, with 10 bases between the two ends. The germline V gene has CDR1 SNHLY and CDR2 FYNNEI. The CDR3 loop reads CASEVFKAFF. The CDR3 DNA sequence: TGTGCCAGCGAGGTATTTAAAGCTTTCTTT.

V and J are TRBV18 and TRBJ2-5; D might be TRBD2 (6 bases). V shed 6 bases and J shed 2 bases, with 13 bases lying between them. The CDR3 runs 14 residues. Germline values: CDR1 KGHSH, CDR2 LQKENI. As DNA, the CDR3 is TGTGCCAGCTCGACCGCGGGAACACAAGAGACCCAGTACTTC. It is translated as CASSTAGTQETQYF. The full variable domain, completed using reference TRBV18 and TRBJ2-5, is NAGVMQNPRHLVRRRGQEARLRCSPMKGHSHVYWYRQLPEEGLKFMVYLQKENIIDESGMPKERFSAEFPKEGPSILRIQQVVRGDSAAYFCASSTAGTQETQYFGPGTRLLVL.

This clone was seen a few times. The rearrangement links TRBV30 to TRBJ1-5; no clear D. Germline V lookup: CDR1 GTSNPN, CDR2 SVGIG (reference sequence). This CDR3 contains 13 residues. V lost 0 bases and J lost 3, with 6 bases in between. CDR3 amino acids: CAWSVQPNQPQHF. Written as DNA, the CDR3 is TGTGCCTGGAGTGTACAGCCCAATCAGCCCCAGCATTTT.

This CDR3 is CASSLPRGQGARYEQYF. The CDR3 DNA sequence: TGTGCCAGCAGCCTACCCCGGGGACAGGGGGCGCGCTACGAGCAGTACTTC. This chain joins TRBV7-2 and TRBJ2-7; 12 bases match TRBD1. The germline V gene has CDR1 SGHTA and CDR2 FQGNSA. V shed 5 bases, J shed 3 bases, and the junction held 11 bases outside the gene matches. This CDR3 contains 17 residues.

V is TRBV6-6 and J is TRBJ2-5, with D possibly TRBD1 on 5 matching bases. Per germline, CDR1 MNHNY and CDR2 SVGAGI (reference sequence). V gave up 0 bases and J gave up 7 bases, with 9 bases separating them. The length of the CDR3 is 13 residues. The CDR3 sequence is CASSYSFRGTQYF. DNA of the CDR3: TGTGCCAGCAGTTACTCTTTTAGGGGGACCCAGTACTTC.

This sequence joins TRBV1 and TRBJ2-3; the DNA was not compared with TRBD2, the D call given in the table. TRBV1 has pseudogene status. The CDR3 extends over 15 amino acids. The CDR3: CTSSQGRKITDTQYF. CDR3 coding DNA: TGCACCAGCAGCCAAGGGAGAAAAATCACAGATACGCAGTATTTT.

Here the CDR3 reads CATDPGQGLSGANVLTF. The CDR3 DNA reads as TGTGCTACTGACCCGGGACAGGGACTCTCTGGGGCCAACGTCCTGACTTTC. The V gene is TRBV9, the J gene TRBJ2-6; TRBD1 matches at 9 bases. The CDR3 has 17 amino acids. Germline loops: CDR1 SGDLS, CDR2 YYNGEE.

The CDR3 sequence is CASSFRLTPSSQETQYF. Here the CDR3 DNA reads TGTGCCAGCAGTTTTCGCTTAACCCCTAGCAGTCAAGAGACCCAGTACTTC. V usage is TRBV27 and J usage is TRBJ2-5; perhaps TRBD2 as D (5 bases). The CDR3 spans 17 residues. With 3 bases removed from V and 2 bases from J, the gap between germline ends came to 19 bases. Germline V lookup: CDR1 MNHEY, CDR2 SMNVEV (reference sequence).

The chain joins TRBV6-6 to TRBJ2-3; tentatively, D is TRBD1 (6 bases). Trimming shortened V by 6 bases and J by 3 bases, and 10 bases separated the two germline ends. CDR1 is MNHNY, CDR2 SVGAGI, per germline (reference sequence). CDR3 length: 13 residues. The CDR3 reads CASRPTGTDTQYF. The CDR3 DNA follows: TGTGCCAGCAGGCCGACAGGAACAGATACGCAGTATTTT.

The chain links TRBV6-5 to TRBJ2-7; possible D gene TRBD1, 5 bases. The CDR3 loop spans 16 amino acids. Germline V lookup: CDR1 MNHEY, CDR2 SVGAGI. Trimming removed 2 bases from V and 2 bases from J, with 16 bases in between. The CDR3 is CASSYGAPNEAYEQYF. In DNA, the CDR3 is TGTGCCAGCAGTTACGGGGCTCCCAATGAGGCCTACGAGCAGTACTTC.

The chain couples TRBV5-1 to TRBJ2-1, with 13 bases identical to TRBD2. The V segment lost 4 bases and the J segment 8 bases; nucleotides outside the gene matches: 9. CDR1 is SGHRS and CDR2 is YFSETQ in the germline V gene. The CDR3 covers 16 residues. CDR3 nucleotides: TGCGCCAGCAGCACCCTACTAGCGGGAGGGCCGCATGAGCAGTTCTTC. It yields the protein CASSTLLAGGPHEQFF.

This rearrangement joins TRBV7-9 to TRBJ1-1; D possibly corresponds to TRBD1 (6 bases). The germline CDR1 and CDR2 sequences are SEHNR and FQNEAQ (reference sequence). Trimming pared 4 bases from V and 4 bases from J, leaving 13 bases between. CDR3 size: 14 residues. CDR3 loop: CASSSTGRGTEAFF. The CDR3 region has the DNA TGTGCCAGCAGCTCCACAGGGCGAGGCACTGAAGCTTTCTTT. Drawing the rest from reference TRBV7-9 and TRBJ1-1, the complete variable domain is DTGVSQNPRHKITKRGQNVTFRCDPISEHNRLYWYRQTLGQGPEFLTYFQNEAQLEKSRLLSDRFSAERPKGSFSTLEIQRTEQGDSAMYLCASSSTGRGTEAFFGQGTRLTVV.

CDR3 nucleotides: TGTGCCAGCAGCGTAGGACTTCTCCTTAGCCAACGGGAGCTGTTTTTT. It specifies CASSVGLLLSQRELFF. This chain uses TRBV9 with TRBJ2-2, with no clear D. Trimming shortened V by 0 bases and J by 9 bases, and 18 bases separated the two germline ends. The CDR3 covers 16 residues. Germline V gene lookup returns CDR1 SGDLS and CDR2 YYNGEE.

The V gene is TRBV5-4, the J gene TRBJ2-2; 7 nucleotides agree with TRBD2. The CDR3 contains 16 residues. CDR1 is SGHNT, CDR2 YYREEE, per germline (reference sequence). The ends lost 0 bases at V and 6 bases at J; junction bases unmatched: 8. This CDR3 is CASSLDLMAGAGELFF. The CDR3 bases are TGTGCCAGCAGCTTGGATTTGATGGCGGGGGCCGGGGAGCTGTTTTTT. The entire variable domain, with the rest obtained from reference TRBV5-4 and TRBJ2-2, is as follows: ETGVTQSPTHLIKTRGQQVTLRCSSQSGHNTVSWYQQALGQGPQFIFQYYREEENGRGNFPPRFSGLQFPNYSSELNVNALELDDSALYLCASSLDLMAGAGELFFGEGSRLTVL.